Listed here are 18 T cell receptor beta chains from one sample, sequenced in a study of cytomegalovirus exposure and HLA in healthy donors. Amplification used 60 Vbeta primers and 13 Jbeta primers. Libraries were prepared by immunoSEQ multiplex PCR; TCRdb keeps only in-frame clonotypes and omits some of them. The table lists approximately 170,000 clones, roughly three quarters of them singletons, with roughly 7.3% in the top ten. Sequencing was carried out using PBMCs. Receptors originate from a male donor in good health and CMV-seropositive.

This clone showed up just once. The rearrangement joins TRBV5-6 to TRBJ2-1; D is unresolved. V was shortened by 0 bases and J by 0 bases, with 7 bases between the two germline ends. Per germline, CDR1 SGHDT and CDR2 YYEEEE. The CDR3 is 15 residues long. The chain's CDR3 is CASSLGLSSYNEQFF. The CDR3 bases are TGTGCCAGCAGCTTGGGTCTTAGCTCCTACAATGAGCAGTTCTTC.

CDR3 residues: CASSPGVNYNEQFF. CDR3 DNA sequence: TGTGCCAGCAGTCCAGGGGTCAACTACAATGAGCAGTTCTTC. This sequence joins TRBV6-6 and TRBJ2-1; perhaps TRBD1 as D (6 bases). Trimming cost V 5 bases and J 3 bases, with 11 bases left between them. Germline V gene data show CDR1 as MNHNY and CDR2 as SVGAGI (reference sequence). The CDR3 contains 14 residues.

The chain joins TRBV9 to TRBJ1-2; 8 bases line up with TRBD1. This CDR3 spans 18 amino acids. Germline V gene data show CDR1 as SGDLS and CDR2 as YYNGEE. Losses at the gene ends were 3 bases for V and 0 bases for J; bases not matched to a gene: 13. The CDR3 is CASSEGPGQVNANYGYTF. CDR3 in DNA: TGTGCCAGCAGCGAGGGACCGGGACAGGTTAACGCTAACTATGGCTACACCTTC.

The chain links TRBV7-2 to TRBJ1-3; D gene uncertain. V dropped 1 base and J dropped 1 base, with 8 bases sitting between them. Germline-derived CDR1 and CDR2 are SGHTA and FQGNSA. The CDR3 spans 15 residues. In DNA, the CDR3 is TGTGCCAGCAGCTTAGTGGCGGATTCTGGAAACACCATATATTTT. This gives the protein CASSLVADSGNTIYF.

The genes are TRBV5-1 and TRBJ1-2; D unresolved. The germline V gene encodes CDR1 SGHRS and CDR2 YFSETQ. This CDR3 region has 13 residues. The V end was cut by 3 bases, the J end by 8 bases, with 14 bases between. The CDR3 nucleotides are TGCGCCAGCAGCTACCGACTGGCGTCCGGCTACACCTTC. Translation: CASSYRLASGYTF.

This chain uses TRBV30 with TRBJ1-6; no clear D. Germline V CDR1 and CDR2: GTSNPN, SVGIG (reference sequence). CDR3 length: 18 amino acids. V was cut by 0 bases and J by 7 bases, with 22 bases left in between. CDR3: CAWSVRGGGAVGNSPLHF. The CDR3 nucleotides are TGTGCCTGGAGTGTACGCGGTGGAGGCGCCGTCGGGAATTCACCCCTCCACTTT.

The chain combines TRBV6-5 with TRBJ1-2; possible D gene TRBD1, 6 bases. The germline CDR1 and CDR2 sequences are MNHEY and SVGAGI. V shed 0 bases and J shed 7 bases, with 18 bases lying between them. The CDR3 covers 16 residues. CDR3 sequence reads: CASSYSRYTGTRGYTF. CDR3 nucleotides: TGTGCCAGCAGTTACTCCCGTTATACAGGGACGCGTGGCTACACCTTC.

This clone was seen a few times. The V gene is TRBV6-1, the J gene TRBJ2-7; tentatively, D is TRBD1 (6 bases). This CDR3 region has 13 residues. Trimming removed 4 bases at V and 3 bases at J, with 10 bases between. Germline loops: CDR1 MNHNS, CDR2 SASEGT. The CDR3 nucleotides read TGTGCCAGCAGTGCAGGACAGAGCTACGAGCAGTACTTC. It encodes CASSAGQSYEQYF.

The V gene is TRBV10-2, the J gene TRBJ1-2, with 7 bases identical to TRBD1. The CDR3 length is 14 residues. The trim removed 5 bases at V and 4 bases at J, leaving 7 bases unmatched. CDR1 is WSHSY, CDR2 SAAADI, per germline. For the CDR3, the DNA is TGCGCCAGCAGTCCCAGACAGGGTCCCTATGGCTACACCTTC. Translating gives CASSPRQGPYGYTF.

This CDR3 reads CASSSEVLLHF. DNA for the CDR3: TGCGCCAGCAGTAGTGAGGTCCTACTCCACTTT. The chain recombines TRBV23-1 with TRBJ1-6; D remains ambiguous. TRBV23-1 is classed as an ORF, of uncertain function. The CDR3 loop spans 11 amino acids. V lost 5 bases and J 16 bases, leaving 12 bases between the germline ends.

The chain combines TRBV30 with TRBJ2-3; the D gene is possibly TRBD1 (5 bases). Germline CDR1 GTSNPN, CDR2 SVGIG (reference sequence). Deletions cut 2 bases from V and 0 bases from J, with 21 bases between. This CDR3 region has 18 residues. In nucleotides, the CDR3 is TGTGCCTGGAGTCCCTCCCGGTTCGCAGGGCTTAGCACAGATACGCAGTATTTT. Translating it yields CAWSPSRFAGLSTDTQYF.

The gene calls are TRBV4-2 and TRBJ2-1, with 8 bases fitting TRBD2. The CDR3 runs to 14 residues. Germline values: CDR1 LGHNA, CDR2 YNFKEQ. With 6 bases clipped from V and 9 bases from J, the junction kept 10 bases outside the gene matches. For the CDR3, the DNA is TGTGCCAGCAGACCTGGACCCGGGGGGGGTGAGCAGTTCTTC. Protein: CASRPGPGGGEQFF.

The chain has TRBV5-1 and TRBJ2-7; D is perhaps TRBD1 (5 bases). The V gene's germline CDR1 is SGHRS and CDR2 YFSETQ. This CDR3 comprises 14 residues. V was trimmed by 1 base and J by 1 base, leaving 9 bases between them. The CDR3, as DNA: TGCGCCAGCAGCTTGCAGGGTCGATCCTACGAGCAGTACTTC. It yields the protein CASSLQGRSYEQYF.

The chain uses TRBV7-9 and TRBJ2-2; D is unresolved. CDR3 length: 14 amino acids. CDR1 is SEHNR and CDR2 is FQNEAQ in the germline V gene (reference sequence). The V end was cut by 1 base, the J end by 0 bases, with 3 bases between. The CDR3 is CASSLVANTGELFF. The CDR3 coding sequence is TGTGCCAGCAGCTTAGTAGCGAACACCGGGGAGCTGTTTTTT.

V gene TRBV11-1 combines with J gene TRBJ1-2, with 7 bases aligning to TRBD1. V lost 5 bases, J lost 3 bases, and 3 bases stayed unmatched. This CDR3 contains 13 residues. Germline CDR1 reads SGHAT; CDR2 reads FQDESV (reference sequence). CDR3 nucleotide sequence: TGTGCCAGCAGCCGACAGGGTTACTATGGCTACACCTTC. Protein: CASSRQGYYGYTF. Drawing the rest from reference TRBV11-1 and TRBJ1-2, the complete variable domain is EAEVAQSPRYKITEKSQAVAFWCDPISGHATLYWYRQILGQGPELLVQFQDESVVDDSQLPKDRFSAERLKGVDSTLKIQPAELGDSAMYLCASSRQGYYGYTFGSGTRLTVV.

Here the CDR3 reads CASDTGERGEVETQYF. CDR3 nucleotide sequence: TGTGCCAGCGACACAGGGGAGCGGGGGGAGGTTGAGACCCAGTACTTC. The rearrangement links TRBV11-2 to TRBJ2-5; TRBD2 agrees at 9 bases. V was clipped by 8 bases and J by 5 bases; unmatched bases: 15. This CDR3 is 16 amino acids long. Per the germline V gene, CDR1 is SGHAT and CDR2 is FQNNGV. The entire variable domain, with the rest obtained from reference TRBV11-2 and TRBJ2-5, is as follows: EAGVAQSPRYKIIEKRQSVAFWCNPISGHATLYWYQQILGQGPKLLIQFQNNGVVDDSQLPKDRFSAERLKGVDSTLKIQPAKLEDSAVYLCASDTGERGEVETQYFGPGTRLLVL.

The chain is built from TRBV4-2 and TRBJ2-2; the D gene is possibly TRBD2 (5 bases). Between the trimmed V and J ends, which lost 1 base and 4 bases, there was a span of 7 bases. The CDR3 has 14 residues. Germline V gives CDR1 LGHNA, CDR2 YNFKEQ. CDR3 residues: CASSQGTPTGELFF. DNA of the CDR3: TGTGCCAGCAGCCAAGGGACTCCCACCGGGGAGCTGTTTTTT.

This clone was counted ten times or more. This chain connects TRBV2 to TRBJ2-3; D is uncertain. CDR3 length: 13 amino acids. Germline assignment: CDR1 SNHLY and CDR2 FYNNEI. Trimming left V 6 bases short and J 3 bases short, with 10 bases between. This CDR3 is CASSPPFTDTQYF. CDR3 sequence (DNA): TGTGCCAGCAGCCCCCCCTTTACAGATACGCAGTATTTT.